The entry that follows covers one T cell receptor (beta chain) sequence. Its cognate antigen is unknown. This CDR3 comprises 16 residues. V dropped 6 bases and J dropped 4 bases, with 20 bases sitting between them. Germline CDR1 is SNHLY and CDR2 is FYNNEI. TCRdb re-called the reads through MiXCR, storing one row per CDR3 protein. Of a few hundred thousand distinct CDR3 sequences in the sample, roughly 20% were seen once. This specimen belongs to a study of T cell repertoires in cytomegalovirus infection. In the study overall: CMV infection plus the matching HLA type was flagged by public TCR beta signatures.

Study-wide points: The ex vivo response was dominated by HLA-C-restricted CMV-specific TCR beta clonotypes. Summed frequency of public TCR beta families distinguished CMV carriers with the relevant HLA.

Input material: PBMCs. This clonotype was sampled from a human donor in good health (CMV status not recorded). Some clones in this sample may be carry-over from other donors' samples. This chain uses TRBV2 with TRBJ2-3; the D gene is possibly TRBD2 (6 bases). The CDR3 DNA is TGTGCCAGCAGCAAACTAGCTCCCCGGGGTGCAGATACGCAGTATTTT. Its translation: CASSKLAPRGADTQYF.